Shown below are 5 T cell receptor beta chains from a single sample sequenced in a study of blood T cell repertoires in COVID-19. TCRdb keeps only in-frame clones here, not all; method: immunoSEQ multiplex PCR. Of some 17,000 clones in the sample, around nine tenths are singletons; the top ten hold roughly 4%. The specimen was peripheral blood. These receptors were taken from a man aged 60 to 69 with active COVID-19.

The chain links TRBV6-1 to TRBJ1-1; no reliable D call. The length of the CDR3 is 12 residues. Looked up from germline, CDR1 is MNHNS and CDR2 is SASEGT. V was cut by 0 bases and J by 5 bases, with 4 bases left in between. The CDR3 is CASSEARTEAFF. Here the CDR3 DNA reads TGTGCCAGCAGTGAAGCGAGGACTGAAGCTTTCTTT.

This chain joins TRBV5-4 and TRBJ2-3; 11 positions match TRBD2. The length of the CDR3 is 17 residues. Germline V CDR1 and CDR2: SGHNT, YYREEE (reference sequence). Trimming took 1 base from V and 6 from J; bases not matched to a gene: 10. Here the CDR3 DNA reads TGTGCCAGCAGCTTGAAGACTAGCGGGACACGAGGCGATACGCAGTATTTT. Its protein product is CASSLKTSGTRGDTQYF.

This chain joins TRBV18 and TRBJ1-3; D unclear. This CDR3 has 13 residues. V shed 3 bases and J shed 0 bases, with 3 bases lying between them. Germline values: CDR1 KGHSH, CDR2 LQKENI. The CDR3 bases are TGTGCCAGCTCACCTTACTCTGGAAACACCATATATTTT. This translates into CASSPYSGNTIYF.

The chain employs TRBV6-5 and TRBJ1-3; D gene unclear. Trimming took off 10 bases at V and 2 bases at J, with 9 bases between the two ends. Germline V gene lookup returns CDR1 MNHEY and CDR2 SVGAGI. This CDR3 contains 12 residues. This CDR3 is CATKLPGNTIYF. Here the CDR3 DNA reads TGTGCCACCAAACTTCCTGGAAACACCATATATTTT.

This chain links TRBV19 with TRBJ1-5; no clear D gene. The CDR3 contains 12 residues. V lost 1 base, J lost 7 bases, and 5 bases lay in between. Germline V CDR1 and CDR2: LNHDA, SQIVND (reference sequence). CDR3 region: CASSIVRQPQHF. The CDR3 nucleotides read TGTGCCAGTAGTATAGTCCGGCAGCCCCAGCATTTT.